This section outlines one T cell receptor beta chain sequence together with its context. Its antigen is unidentified. TCRdb independently ran MiXCR on the 5' RACE reads; one entry per CDR3 protein. The repertoire has nearly 80,000 distinct CDR3 sequences, about 13% of them found once; the top ten carry 0.95% to 1.3%. The CDR3 spans 14 residues. V gave up 6 bases and J gave up 4 bases; unmatched junction bases: 4. From germline, CDR1 is ENHRY and CDR2 SYGVKD. This sample is drawn from a study of early T cells in non-severe SARS-CoV-2 infection. Overall study context: It was bulk RNA from unsorted whole blood that was sequenced, and the chains were unpaired.

Whole-study findings and limits: Anti-spike CD8 responses were favored in VDJdb matching, and private and CD4 specificities were missed.

This TCR came from an adult who was a healthcare worker with PCR-confirmed SARS-CoV-2 infection or an uninfected control (not recorded which). The chain uses TRBV10-3 and TRBJ1-4; 8 bases are a match to TRBD1. The source material was whole blood. In DNA, the CDR3 is TGTGCCATCAGCGACAGGGGTAGTAATGAAAAACTGTTTTTT. Protein sequence: CAISDRGSNEKLFF.